This TCR beta chain was identified in a study of brain T cells in children with intractable seizures (dated by TCRdb to 2020 to 2022). At the level of the whole study: Resected brain tissue from about 48 pediatric epilepsy surgery cases was initially screened for immune gene transcripts with a NanoString immunology panel. About 70% of the 12 selected surgery cases also had pre-surgery blood sequenced, which left four cases with brain tissue only. Study-level results and caveats: Because pre- and post-surgery blood were sequenced to different depths, clones absent from the pre-surgery sample may reflect undersampling. Viral specificity was inferred solely from CDR3 sequence similarity, and the HCMV serostatus of the patients was not known.

As encoded in the germline V gene, CDR1 is SNHLY while CDR2 is FYNNEI. Including cysteine and phenylalanine, the CDR3 has 11 amino acids. Left in the record is the CDR3 DNA by itself, 33 bases read in frame from the first base. V sheds 6 bases and J sheds 7 bases, leaving 7 bases between their ends. For this clone: It has no known antigen specificity. No quality values exist for individual bases; no much larger clone is one base distant.

The immunoSEQ assay was used to generate TCR beta chain sequences from genomic DNA. In the paper's pipeline: CDR3 sequences that did not begin with the conserved framework cysteine at position 104 were removed by hand. Clonality was calculated as one minus the normalized Shannon's Diversity Index, with values ranging from 0 (maximal diversity) to 1 (oligoclonal). Differences in the frequency of the same CDR3 between samples, such as brain versus blood, were assessed with chi-squared comparison-of-proportions tests. Public clonotypes were identified through searches of immuneACCESS, and similarity to known antiviral clonotypes was evaluated with the VDJdb browser. As stored in TCRdb, this immuneACCESS dataset retains in-frame rearrangements with V and J assigned. A fraction of the clones does not appear; measured against another copy, unresolved V genes explain less than half of the discrepancy, and the remainder lacks a known reason. The V and J calls and clone size are taken from that table; D and trimming were inferred from the DNA. The sample table records about 350,000 clones; over 90% of these occur just once. Of the sample, around 6% falls within the top ten clones.

Explained via the paper, the time point label denotes: blood from clinic visit 5 months post-surgery; TSC patient then seizure free. The surgery cases that showed the highest brain T cell transcript signatures were chosen for TCR beta chain sequencing of brain tissue, and of blood when it was available. Before surgery, the patients had been given at least one anti-epileptic drug. The TCR-sequenced patients were children whose drug-resistant epilepsy was caused by tuberous sclerosis complex, focal cortical dysplasia, Rasmussen encephalitis or hemimegalencephaly. Bulk genomic DNA was isolated from unsorted brain tissue and whole blood using the Monarch genomic DNA purification kit.

This receptor was taken from a boy in the first two years of life with tuberous sclerosis and intractable seizures. Here the sequenced sample was peripheral blood, taken less than 6 months after surgery. The sequence is built from TRBV2 and TRBJ2-1; the D gene cannot be resolved reliably. This receptor has the CDR3 CASSHSNEQFF. The nucleotide sequence reads as follows: TGTGCCAGCAGCCACAGTAATGAGCAGTTCTTC.